One TCR beta chain is described in this entry. The sample holds other DNA sequences that translate to the same CDR3. In the original workflow: For nucleated cells, counts were estimated from reference gene primer amplification. This table comes from immunoSEQ multiplex PCR, and its TCRdb copy is limited to in-frame clones, with some not included. That table is the source of V, J and clone size, and D and trimming were worked out from the DNA. The sample shows just under 150,000 clones, roughly nine tenths of them seen only once. These data come from a study of blood T cell repertoires in COVID-19. Study background: Specimens from acute and convalescent COVID-19 originated in the United States, Italy and Spain. Nucleic acid was either cDNA or gDNA, and it came from T cells, B-cell-depleted T cells, or PBMCs.

The CDR3 extends over 16 amino acids. CDR1 and CDR2 (germline): MDHEN, SYDVKM. J was trimmed by 3 bases and V by 6 bases; bases with no gene match: 13. V is TRBV28 and J is TRBJ2-7; 8 nucleotides agree with TRBD1. Material: peripheral blood. The sequence was collected from a human donor in a cohort sampled during active COVID-19. The CDR3 region is CASSSGQGLRGYEQYF. In nucleotides, the CDR3 is TGTGCCAGCAGCTCTGGACAGGGCCTGCGGGGCTACGAGCAGTACTTC.